These T cell receptor beta chains were read from a single sample in a study of T cell repertoires in cytomegalovirus infection. These receptors' antigens are unknown. A single record per CDR3 protein comes from TCRdb applying MiXCR to the reads. The sample yields roughly 110,000 distinct CDR3 sequences, over 9% seen once. The sequencing sample was made of PBMCs, sequenced either directly or after in vitro stimulation (not recorded which). The receptors were gathered from a human donor in good health (CMV status not recorded). Some clones in this sample may be carry-over from other donors' samples. The CDR3 runs from the conserved cysteine through the conserved F or W. The D gene is left open where the match is weak. Expanded clones are given a class, and other clones once, few, many or no size at all.

D	size	V	J	DNA	CDR3
-	-	TRBV28	TRBJ2-6	TGTGCCAGCAGTCGATGGATTTCTGGGGCCAACGTCCTGACTTTC	CASSRWISGANVLTF
TRBD2	many	TRBV6-5	TRBJ2-7	TGTGCCAGCAGCCAGACTAGCGGGAGGGTGGAGCAGTACTTC	CASSQTSGRVEQYF
-	-	TRBV28	TRBJ2-1	TGTGCCAGCAGGGGGCCCCAGAATGAGCAGTTCTTC	CASRGPQNEQFF
-	many	TRBV12-3/TRBV12-4	TRBJ1-3	TGTGCCAGCAGCCCAACAGGGATCGGAAGCACCATATATTTT	CASSPTGIGSTIYF
TRBD1	many	TRBV7-2	TRBJ1-2	TGTGCCAGCAGCCGGACAGGGGGGAATAACTATGGCTACACCTTC	CASSRTGGNNYGYTF
-	many	TRBV5-4	TRBJ2-1	TGTGCCAGCAGCTTGGCTAGACGCGAGCTTGAGCAGTTCTTC	CASSLARRELEQFF
-	many	TRBV28	TRBJ2-1	TGTGCCACCAGTGGGGTCAGGAGTTACGATGAGCAGTTCTTC	CATSGVRSYDEQFF
TRBD2	few	TRBV7-2	TRBJ2-7	TGTGCCAGCAGCTTAGTGGCTAGCGGGAGCGAGCAGTACTTC	CASSLVASGSEQYF
-	many	TRBV18	TRBJ1-2	TGTGCCAGCTCACCCAGGACGGTATATGGCTACACCTTC	CASSPRTVYGYTF
TRBD1	-	TRBV4-3	TRBJ2-7	TGCGCCAGCAGCCAAGATAGGGCGACAGGGGGCTACGAGCAGTACTTC	CASSQDRATGGYEQYF
-	few	TRBV6-2/TRBV6-3	TRBJ2-3	TGTGCCAGCACTTCATTCGGGGACTCCATCACAGATACGCAGTATTTT	CASTSFGDSITDTQYF
-	-	TRBV7-9	TRBJ1-4	TGTGCCAGCATATCACCCATTAGGGGTGAAAAACTGTTTTTT	CASISPIRGEKLFF
-	many	TRBV18	TRBJ2-3	TGTGCCAGCTCATCGACCCCAGATACGCAGTATTTT	CASSSTPDTQYF
-	few	TRBV6-2/TRBV6-3	TRBJ1-1	TGTGCCAGCAGTTCCAGGTACACTGAAGCTTTCTTT	CASSSRYTEAFF
TRBD2	-	TRBV5-4	TRBJ2-1	TGTGCCAGCAGCTTGGAAGGACTAGCTGCTGAGCAGTTCTTC	CASSLEGLAAEQFF
-	many	TRBV5-4	TRBJ1-2	TGTGCCAGCAGCTTGGCCTCGCAACTCACGGGCAACTATGGCTACACCTTC	CASSLASQLTGNYGYTF
-	-	TRBV19	TRBJ1-2	TGTGCCAGTAGCCCCGGACAGTACCCGACTAACTATGGCTACACCTTC	CASSPGQYPTNYGYTF
-	-	TRBV28	TRBJ1-5	TGTGCCAGCAGTCCCCCGGTGGGGGGGACTTATAGCAATCAGCCCCAGCATTTT	CASSPPVGGTYSNQPQHF
-	few	TRBV2	TRBJ2-1	TGTGCCAGCAGTGAAGCGCTGGCAAACAATGAGCAGTTCTTC	CASSEALANNEQFF
-	-	TRBV19	TRBJ1-1	TGTGCCAGCTCCCACGGGGGGGCAGATGGGACTGAAGCTTTCTTT	CASSHGGADGTEAFF
TRBD2	many	TRBV2	TRBJ2-5	TGTGCCAGCAGTGTAGGACTAGCGGGCGCCCAAGAGACCCAGTACTTC	CASSVGLAGAQETQYF
TRBD1	few	TRBV19	TRBJ2-5	TGTGCCAGTAGTCTTCGGACAGGGCTGACAGAGACCCAGTACTTC	CASSLRTGLTETQYF
TRBD2	-	TRBV5-6	TRBJ2-3	TGTGCCAGCAGTCAAGATGTACTAGCGGGAGGAGGTAGGGGCACAGATACGCAGTATTTT	CASSQDVLAGGGRGTDTQYF
-	many	TRBV14	TRBJ1-1	TGTGCCAGCAGCCAAATGGGTGACTGGAAGCTTGAAGCTTTCTTT	CASSQMGDWKLEAFF
TRBD2	few	TRBV6-2/TRBV6-3	TRBJ2-1	TGTGCCAGCAGTTCACCTAGCGGGAGGTTGACCTACAATGAGCAGTTCTTC	CASSSPSGRLTYNEQFF
-	-	TRBV20-1	TRBJ1-2	TGCAGTGCTAGAGATAGGGGAGGGGAGGGGTACTATGGCTACACCTTC	CSARDRGGEGYYGYTF
-	many	TRBV7-7	TRBJ2-7	TGTGCCAGCAGCCCATCGGGAGCGTCCTACGAGCAGTACTTC	CASSPSGASYEQYF
-	-	TRBV2	TRBJ1-2	TGTGCCAGCAGTGGCCGTGGGGGTCTCGGCTACACCTTC	CASSGRGGLGYTF